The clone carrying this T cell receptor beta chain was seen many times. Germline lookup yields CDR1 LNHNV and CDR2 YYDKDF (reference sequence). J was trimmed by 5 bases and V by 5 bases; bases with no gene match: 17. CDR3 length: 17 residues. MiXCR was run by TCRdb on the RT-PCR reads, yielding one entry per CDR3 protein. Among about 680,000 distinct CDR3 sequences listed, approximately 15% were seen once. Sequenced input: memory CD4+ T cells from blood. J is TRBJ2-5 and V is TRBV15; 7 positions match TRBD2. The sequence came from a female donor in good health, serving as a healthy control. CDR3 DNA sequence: TGTGCCACCAGCGGACGAAGTCGCGGCGGGAGTCTGGAGACCCAGTACTTC. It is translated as CATSGRSRGGSLETQYF.